The sequence of this T cell receptor beta chain was determined in a study of blood T cell repertoires in COVID-19. The CDR3 spans 12 residues. Trimming cost V 5 bases and J 4 bases, with 5 bases left between them. In germline, CDR1 is MNHEY, CDR2 SVGAGI. Measured with immunoSEQ multiplex PCR; TCRdb has only the in-frame clones, and not every one. The sample carries 350,000 to 450,000 clones, about 89% recorded once. The rearrangement uses TRBV6-5 and TRBJ2-2; D is unresolved. The source of this sequence is a man aged 40-49 years with acute or convalescent COVID-19. Sequencing used peripheral blood. CDR3 loop: CASSTLTGELFF. Here the CDR3 DNA reads TGTGCCAGCAGTACTCTCACCGGGGAGCTGTTTTTT.